This passage covers 2 T cell receptor beta chains from one sample sequenced in a study of blood T cell repertoires in COVID-19 (dated by TCRdb to 2019 to 2021). The method was the immunoSEQ multiplex PCR assay. In its TCRdb copy, this immuneACCESS table keeps in-frame sequences only and misses some clones. Where compared with another copy, unresolved V genes explain less than half of these, and the others have no known cause. For this sample the table gives roughly 200,000 clones, of which 76% were detected only once. Around 8.1% of the sample belongs to the ten largest clones. The sequencing sample was made of peripheral blood. These receptors came from a woman between 50 and 59 years old with active or convalescent COVID-19.

This chain joins TRBV2 and TRBJ2-5, with D possibly TRBD1 on 5 matching bases. CDR3 length: 13 amino acids. CDR1 and CDR2 (germline): SNHLY, FYNNEI. The CDR3 is CASQGSPQETQYF. Here the CDR3 DNA reads TGTGCAAGTCAGGGTAGCCCCCAAGAGACCCAGTACTTC.

V is TRBV7-7 and J is TRBJ2-5, with TRBD1 matching over 9 bases. Losses at the gene ends were 5 bases for V and 5 bases for J; bases not matched to a gene: 12. Germline CDR1 and CDR2: SSHAT and FNYEAQ (reference sequence). The CDR3 runs 16 residues. CDR3 bases: TGTGCCAGCAGCGCCGCCGGGACAGGGATTGTCGAGACCCAGTACTTC. Protein product: CASSAAGTGIVETQYF.